Shown below are 24 T cell receptor beta chains from a single sample sequenced in a study of cytomegalovirus exposure and HLA in healthy donors. The PCR used 60 Vbeta and 13 Jbeta primers. Profiled with immunoSEQ multiplex PCR; TCRdb holds only in-frame clones, not every one. The sample gives under 150,000 clones, approximately 73% of which show up once; about 15% is in the top ten. The sample comprised PBMCs. The receptors were sampled from a human donor in good health.

The V call is TRBV7-2, the J call TRBJ1-2; 10 bases line up with TRBD1. The CDR3 spans 16 residues. The trim removed 6 bases at V and 1 base at J, leaving 8 bases unmatched. Germline CDR1 SGHTA, CDR2 FQGNSA. CDR3 nucleotides: TGTGCCAGCAGACAACCCGGGACAGGGGATAACTATGGCTACACCTTC. It codes for CASRQPGTGDNYGYTF.

V and J are TRBV27 and TRBJ2-7; TRBD1 matches at 7 bases. Germline CDR1 reads MNHEY; CDR2 reads SMNVEV (reference sequence). V shed 2 bases and J 7 bases; nucleotides not matched to a gene: 5. This CDR3 region has 13 residues. The CDR3 nucleotides are TGTGCCAGCAGTTTAGATACAGGGGTTGAGCAGTACTTC. It codes for CASSLDTGVEQYF.

This clone was seen only a few times. The chain employs TRBV5-1 and TRBJ2-1; TRBD2 matches 10 bases. CDR1 is SGHRS and CDR2 is YFSETQ in the germline V gene. The CDR3 spans 16 residues. The junction had 4 bases not matched to a gene; V was cut back by 4 bases and J by 0 bases. The CDR3 bases are TGCGCCAGCAGCGCGACTAGCGGGTACTCCTACAATGAGCAGTTCTTC. Protein product: CASSATSGYSYNEQFF.

This clone has only a few counts. The chain combines TRBV7-9 with TRBJ1-1; 10 nucleotides agree with TRBD1. The CDR3 has 17 amino acids. CDR1 is SEHNR and CDR2 is FQNEAQ in the germline V gene (reference sequence). Losses at the gene ends were 4 bases for V and 1 base for J; bases not matched to a gene: 9. The CDR3 spells CASSSRDRGLPNTEAFF. CDR3 DNA: TGTGCCAGCAGCTCCAGGGACAGGGGACTTCCGAACACTGAAGCTTTCTTT.

The CDR3 reads CASSHPGTSGYTF. The CDR3 coding sequence is TGCGCCAGCAGCCACCCAGGGACTTCCGGCTACACCTTC. This chain joins TRBV4-1 and TRBJ1-2, with D perhaps matching TRBD1 (5 bases). Trimming shortened V by 3 bases and J by 8 bases, and 13 bases separated the two germline ends. Per the germline V gene, CDR1 is MGHRA and CDR2 is YSYEKL. There are 13 residues in the CDR3.

The chain has TRBV5-4 and TRBJ1-1, with D possibly TRBD1 on 6 matching bases. CDR1 and CDR2 (germline): SGHNT, YYREEE (reference sequence). Between the trimmed V and J ends, which lost 4 bases and 1 base, there was a span of 8 bases. The CDR3 covers 13 residues. CDR3 residues: CASSQQGNTEAFF. The CDR3, as DNA: TGTGCCAGCAGCCAACAGGGGAACACTGAAGCTTTCTTT.

J is TRBJ1-2 and V is TRBV15; 8 bases line up with TRBD1. The CDR3 runs 16 residues. CDR1 LNHNV and CDR2 YYDKDF come from the germline V gene (reference sequence). J lost 2 bases, V lost 4 bases, and 9 bases had no gene match. The CDR3 DNA reads TGTGCCACCAGCACGAACCAGGGGGCGGCCAACTATGGCTACACCTTC. Translating gives CATSTNQGAANYGYTF. The full variable domain, completed using reference TRBV15 and TRBJ1-2, is DAMVIQNPRYQVTQFGKPVTLSCSQTLNHNVMYWYQQKSSQAPKLLFHYYDKDFNNEADTPDNFQSRRPNTSFCFLDIRSPGLGDTAMYLCATSTNQGAANYGYTFGSGTRLTVV.

The rearrangement links TRBV19 to TRBJ2-2; 7 bases agree with TRBD2. Germline assignment: CDR1 LNHDA and CDR2 SQIVND (reference sequence). V shed 4 bases, J shed 5 bases, and the junction held 7 bases outside the gene matches. The CDR3 has 15 amino acids. The CDR3 sequence: CASSTLATTTGELFF. CDR3 DNA sequence: TGTGCCAGTAGTACACTAGCGACCACGACCGGGGAGCTGTTTTTT.

J is TRBJ1-1 and V is TRBV27; D not certain. The CDR3 has 14 residues. The ends were cut back, 2 bases at V and 0 bases at J, with 7 bases in the middle. Germline V gives CDR1 MNHEY, CDR2 SMNVEV (reference sequence). The CDR3 sequence: CASSLMSMNTEAFF. The CDR3 DNA reads as TGTGCCAGCAGTTTAATGTCAATGAACACTGAAGCTTTCTTT.

CDR3: CASSHTGVGEQFF. The DNA for the CDR3 is TGTGCCAGCAGTCATACAGGGGTAGGTGAGCAGTTCTTC. The gene calls are TRBV27 and TRBJ2-1; 7 bases align to TRBD1. Germline assignment: CDR1 MNHEY and CDR2 SMNVEV (reference sequence). The V and J ends lost 5 bases and 9 bases, in that order; junction bases with no gene match: 7. The CDR3 runs 13 residues.

The gene calls are TRBV7-3 and TRBJ2-5, with 9 bases aligning to TRBD2. V shed 5 bases, J shed 2 bases, and the junction held 6 bases outside the gene matches. Germline lookup yields CDR1 SGHTA and CDR2 FQGTGA. This CDR3 region has 15 residues. CDR3 in amino acids: CASSTGTSRQETQYF. The DNA of the CDR3 is TGTGCCAGCAGCACCGGGACTAGCCGGCAAGAGACCCAGTACTTC.

This clone was seen just once. The gene calls are TRBV6-1 and TRBJ1-5; 7 positions agree with TRBD1. Unmatched junction bases numbered 3, after V lost 6 bases and J lost 4 bases. The CDR3 is 13 residues long. Germline loops: CDR1 MNHNS, CDR2 SASEGT. In DNA, the CDR3 is TGTGCCAGCAGCTTGGACAGGAATCAGCCCCAGCATTTT. Translation: CASSLDRNQPQHF.

This chain joins TRBV6-5 and TRBJ2-1; 9 bases fit TRBD2. V was clipped by 8 bases and J by 10 bases; unmatched bases: 15. This CDR3 is built from 15 residues. Germline lookup yields CDR1 MNHEY and CDR2 SVGAGI. CDR3 sequence: CASALGASGIGEQFF. The CDR3 nucleotides read TGTGCCAGCGCCTTGGGGGCTAGCGGGATTGGGGAGCAGTTCTTC.

As regards this clone: The junction departs from germline at one end; a sequencing error may be responsible. The chain couples TRBV7-9 to TRBJ2-4, with TRBD2 matching 7 bases. The CDR3 runs 12 residues. CDR1 and CDR2 from the germline V gene are SEHNR and FQNEAQ (reference sequence). DNA for the CDR3: TGTTCCAGCAGCTCCTATGGGGGGGGGTTATACTTC. Encoded protein: CSSSSYGGGLYF.

This clone was seen a handful of times. The chain joins TRBV11-2 to TRBJ2-5; 12 nucleotides agree with TRBD1. CDR1 and CDR2 (germline): SGHAT, FQNNGV. V was clipped by 5 bases and J by 5 bases; unmatched bases: 6. The CDR3 runs to 15 residues. The CDR3 is CASSPGTGGLETQYF. The CDR3 nucleotides read TGTGCCAGCAGCCCCGGGACAGGGGGCTTGGAGACCCAGTACTTC.

This chain links TRBV2 with TRBJ1-2; D gene uncertain. Germline V lookup: CDR1 SNHLY, CDR2 FYNNEI. The CDR3 contains 13 residues. V lost 2 bases to trimming and J lost 4 bases, with 8 bases between them. This chain's CDR3 is CASSEFWSYGYTF. The CDR3 DNA sequence: TGTGCCAGCAGTGAATTTTGGAGCTATGGCTACACCTTC.

The chain employs TRBV7-9 and TRBJ1-1; D call uncertain. From germline, CDR1 is SEHNR and CDR2 FQNEAQ (reference sequence). With 2 bases removed from V and 8 bases from J, the gap between germline ends came to 9 bases. This CDR3 region has 12 residues. CDR3 in DNA: TGTGCCAGCAGCTTATTCGGAGGGGAAGCTTTCTTT. It translates to CASSLFGGEAFF.

V and J are TRBV29-1 and TRBJ2-1, with 7 bases lining up with TRBD1. V lost 4 bases and J lost 4; bases outside the gene matches: 10. The CDR3 loop spans 15 amino acids. The germline gives CDR1 SQVTM, CDR2 ANQGSEA. The CDR3 DNA is TGCAGCGTTGCTGACAGGGCCCACAGATACAATGAGCAGTTCTTC. Amino acids: CSVADRAHRYNEQFF.

This rearrangement joins TRBV6-6 to TRBJ1-5; 8 bases match TRBD1. The V gene's germline CDR1 is MNHNY and CDR2 SVGAGI (reference sequence). J lost 2 bases, V lost 6 bases, and 6 bases had no gene match. This CDR3 region has 15 residues. The CDR3 here is CASRADRGGNQPQHF. Here the CDR3 DNA reads TGTGCCAGCAGGGCCGACAGGGGTGGCAATCAGCCCCAGCATTTT.

The chain couples TRBV5-5 to TRBJ2-5; 8 positions agree with TRBD2. V gave up 3 bases and J gave up 4 bases; unmatched junction bases: 5. Germline V gene data show CDR1 as SGHKS and CDR2 as YYEKEE (reference sequence). The CDR3 consists of 14 residues. The CDR3 DNA reads TGTGCCAGCAGCTCCCCGGGGGGGATAGAGACCCAGTACTTC. Protein sequence: CASSSPGGIETQYF.

V and J are TRBV25-1 and TRBJ2-1; TRBD1 aligns across 8 bases. This CDR3 has 12 amino acids. V dropped 9 bases and J dropped 8; count of bases not matched to a gene: 6. Germline V CDR1 and CDR2: MGHDK, SYGVNS. In DNA form, the CDR3 reads TGTGCCAGTAGGGACAGGATCCATGAGCAGTTCTTC. Translating it yields CASRDRIHEQFF. Using reference TRBV25-1 and TRBJ2-1 for the parts outside the CDR3, the full variable domain is EADIYQTPRYLVIGTGKKITLECSQTMGHDKMYWYQQDPGMELHLIHYSYGVNSTEKGDLSSESTVSRIRTEHFPLTLESARPSHTSQYLCASRDRIHEQFFGPGTRLTVL.

V and J are TRBV10-3 and TRBJ2-1; weak D call: TRBD2 (7 bases). CDR3 length: 15 amino acids. Trimming removed 3 bases from V and 8 bases from J, with 17 bases in between. Germline CDR1 reads ENHRY; CDR2 reads SYGVKD. CDR3 region: CAISEAGQGIDEQFF. The CDR3 DNA is TGTGCCATCAGTGAAGCGGGGCAGGGGATAGATGAGCAGTTCTTC.

This clone showed up just a few times. The rearrangement joins TRBV6-6 to TRBJ1-1, with D possibly matching TRBD1 (5 bases). The CDR3 sequence is 15 residues long. The germline V gene encodes CDR1 MNHNY and CDR2 SVGAGI (reference sequence). Trimming pared 0 bases from V and 0 bases from J, leaving 8 bases between. In DNA, the CDR3 is TGTGCCAGCAGTTACTCGGGACTGGTGAACACTGAAGCTTTCTTT. This codes for CASSYSGLVNTEAFF.

V is TRBV18 and J is TRBJ1-5, with TRBD1 matching 8 bases. CDR1 is KGHSH and CDR2 is LQKENI in the germline V gene. The CDR3 sequence is 15 residues long. The trim removed 3 bases at V and 10 bases at J, leaving 11 bases unmatched. The CDR3 spells CASSPPDREVGPQHF. Written as DNA, the CDR3 is TGTGCCAGCTCACCTCCGGACAGGGAGGTCGGACCCCAGCATTTT.